The 25 T cell receptor beta chains listed next were all sequenced from one sample in a study of OX40 agonist ivuxolimab in advanced cancers. Using immunoSEQ multiplex PCR, the repertoire was profiled, and TCRdb retains in-frame clones only, with some absent. The sample shows approximately 50,000 clones, 70% to 90% of them seen only once. Sequenced here: CD4+ or CD8+ T cells sorted from blood, sampled in a trial of the OX40 agonist ivuxolimab. These receptors were collected from an adult with an advanced solid tumor such as melanoma, head and neck, liver or kidney cancer.

In this sample, this clone turned up a few times. In the same sample, other DNA sequences code for this CDR3. This sequence joins TRBV5-4 and TRBJ2-7, with 7 nucleotides matching TRBD2. This CDR3 comprises 14 residues. With 0 bases clipped from V and 1 base from J, the junction kept 1 base outside the gene matches. Germline V gene data show CDR1 as SGHNT and CDR2 as YYREEE (reference sequence). For the CDR3, the DNA is TGTGCCAGCAGCTTGGAGGGAGGGTCCTACGAGCAGTACTTC. Its translation: CASSLEGGSYEQYF.

This clone was observed once. The chain joins TRBV6-5 to TRBJ1-2, with TRBD1 matching 7 bases. Germline CDR1 is MNHEY and CDR2 is SVGAGI. The CDR3 runs 14 residues. Losses at the gene ends were 0 bases for V and 6 bases for J; bases not matched to a gene: 4. The CDR3 sequence: CASSYSPGGDGYTF. The CDR3 nucleotides read TGTGCCAGCAGTTACTCGCCAGGGGGGGATGGCTACACCTTC.

This chain joins TRBV5-1 and TRBJ1-2; D gene uncertain. Germline V lookup: CDR1 SGHRS, CDR2 YFSETQ. Between the trimmed V and J ends, which lost 4 bases and 4 bases, there was a span of 11 bases. This CDR3 has 13 residues. CDR3 nucleotide sequence: TGCGCCAGCAGCCCCGACAACCGCTATGGCTACACCTTC. Translating it yields CASSPDNRYGYTF.

V and J are TRBV7-2 and TRBJ2-4, with TRBD1 matching over 9 bases. The ends lost 5 bases at V and 4 bases at J; junction bases unmatched: 6. Germline CDR1 reads SGHTA; CDR2 reads FQGNSA. The CDR3 loop spans 15 amino acids. CDR3 sequence: CASSLQGALKNIQYF. The CDR3 DNA reads TGTGCCAGCAGCCTACAGGGGGCCCTTAAAAACATTCAGTACTTC.

J is TRBJ1-1 and V is TRBV6-1; 11 nucleotides align to TRBD1. The CDR3 has 13 residues. Germline lookup yields CDR1 MNHNS and CDR2 SASEGT. The junction had 4 bases not matched to a gene; V was cut back by 11 bases and J by 2 bases. CDR3 in amino acids: CAGRTGGNTEAFF. CDR3 bases: TGTGCCGGAAGGACAGGGGGCAACACTGAAGCTTTCTTT.

This rearrangement joins TRBV6-1 to TRBJ2-7; TRBD1 or TRBD2 may be the D gene (5 bases each). In germline, CDR1 is MNHNS, CDR2 SASEGT. The CDR3 runs 13 residues. V was shortened by 8 bases and J by 2 bases, with 13 bases between the two germline ends. The CDR3, as DNA: TGTGCCAGCGGGACGGGTGTAACCTACGAGCAGTACTTC. Its protein is CASGTGVTYEQYF.

This clone was seen just once. The chain links TRBV19 to TRBJ2-1; D ambiguous. V lost 0 bases and J 4 bases, leaving 4 bases between the germline ends. The CDR3 is made up of 13 amino acids. The germline CDR1 and CDR2 sequences are LNHDA and SQIVND (reference sequence). The CDR3 DNA follows: TGTGCCAGTAGTATAGAAGGTTACAATGAGCAGTTCTTC. This codes for CASSIEGYNEQFF.

J is TRBJ1-5 and V is TRBV19; the D gene is possibly TRBD1 (6 bases). CDR3 length: 14 residues. V lost 6 bases to trimming and J lost 1 base, with 10 bases between them. Germline V gene lookup returns CDR1 LNHDA and CDR2 SQIVND (reference sequence). CDR3 loop: CASSRGQSNQPQHF. Here the CDR3 DNA reads TGTGCCAGTAGCCGTGGACAGAGCAATCAGCCCCAGCATTTT.

The V and J genes are TRBV14 and TRBJ2-5, with 8 positions matching TRBD1. The CDR3 runs 15 residues. With 0 bases clipped from V and 4 bases from J, the junction kept 4 bases outside the gene matches. Germline CDR1 reads SGHDN; CDR2 reads FVKESK. The CDR3 bases are TGTGCCAGCAGCCAAGATACAGGGGGGAGAGAGACCCAGTACTTC. Protein sequence: CASSQDTGGRETQYF.

The chain couples TRBV30 to TRBJ1-3; D unresolved. This CDR3 comprises 14 residues. The germline V gene has CDR1 GTSNPN and CDR2 SVGIG (reference sequence). V was cut by 3 bases and J by 3 bases, with 12 bases left in between. The CDR3 DNA sequence: TGTGCCTGGAGCTTACCTGAGGGTGGAAACACCATATATTTT. Protein product: CAWSLPEGGNTIYF.

The chain carries TRBV5-4 and TRBJ2-7; 13 bases map to TRBD2. This CDR3 is built from 16 residues. V was clipped by 3 bases and J by 0 bases; unmatched bases: 3. The germline V gene has CDR1 SGHNT and CDR2 YYREEE (reference sequence). In DNA, the CDR3 is TGTGCCAGCAGCTCTGGACTAGCGGGAGTCTCCTACGAGCAGTACTTC. It codes for CASSSGLAGVSYEQYF.

The V gene is TRBV19, the J gene TRBJ2-2, with D perhaps given as TRBD1 or TRBD2 (6 bases each). V was trimmed by 5 bases and J by 5 bases, leaving 21 bases between them. The CDR3 extends over 17 amino acids. Germline lookup yields CDR1 LNHDA and CDR2 SQIVND (reference sequence). CDR3 sequence: CASSPRLVRQVTGELFF. Here the CDR3 DNA reads TGTGCCAGTAGTCCTAGACTAGTCCGACAGGTAACCGGGGAGCTGTTTTTT.

The chain combines TRBV2 with TRBJ1-5; D possibly corresponds to TRBD1 (5 bases). V lost 6 bases, J lost 6 bases, and 15 bases lay in between. CDR3 length: 14 residues. Germline CDR1 and CDR2: SNHLY and FYNNEI. CDR3 amino acids: CASSLGAEGQPQHF. The CDR3 DNA reads as TGTGCCAGCAGCCTAGGGGCCGAGGGTCAGCCCCAGCATTTT. The complete variable domain, with remaining parts taken from reference TRBV2 and TRBJ1-5, reads EPEVTQTPSHQVTQMGQEVILRCVPISNHLYFYWYRQILGQKVEFLVSFYNNEISEKSEIFDDQFSVERPDGSNFTLKIRSTKLEDSAMYFCASSLGAEGQPQHFGDGTRLSIL.

This clone was detected once. The chain recombines TRBV5-1 with TRBJ1-2; tentatively, D is TRBD1 (5 bases). V gave up 1 base and J gave up 3 bases, with 13 bases separating them. Germline V gene data show CDR1 as SGHRS and CDR2 as YFSETQ. The CDR3 is 15 amino acids. CDR3 sequence: CASSLSRGGDYGYTF. The CDR3 nucleotides are TGCGCCAGCAGCTTGTCGCGGGGAGGGGACTATGGCTACACCTTC.

The chain is built from TRBV6-6 and TRBJ1-1; 7 bases are a match to TRBD1. Germline-derived CDR1 and CDR2 are MNHNY and SVGAGI (reference sequence). This CDR3 contains 14 residues. V lost 6 bases and J lost 8; bases outside the gene matches: 12. CDR3 sequence reads: CASRKQGTLIEAFF. CDR3 nucleotides: TGTGCCAGCAGAAAACAGGGGACGCTAATCGAAGCTTTCTTT.

This rearrangement joins TRBV5-1 to TRBJ2-3; 11 bases align to TRBD2. Germline assignment: CDR1 SGHRS and CDR2 YFSETQ. V shed 3 bases and J 0 bases; nucleotides not matched to a gene: 12. CDR3 length equals 19 residues. DNA for the CDR3: TGCGCCAGCAGCTCGGGCCTCCGTAGCGGGAGGGTGAGCACAGATACGCAGTATTTT. Protein product: CASSSGLRSGRVSTDTQYF. The whole variable domain, remainder taken from reference TRBV5-1 and TRBJ2-3, is KAGVTQTPRYLIKTRGQQVTLSCSPISGHRSVSWYQQTPGQGLQFLFEYFSETQRNKGNFPGRFSGRQFSNSRSEMNVSTLELGDSALYLCASSSGLRSGRVSTDTQYFGPGTRLTVL.

This rearrangement joins TRBV7-3 to TRBJ1-2; D ambiguous. The CDR3 is made up of 13 amino acids. CDR1 is SGHTA and CDR2 is FQGTGA in the germline V gene. V was cut by 5 bases and J by 7 bases, with 14 bases left in between. Here the CDR3 reads CASSPDFGGGYTF. CDR3 bases: TGTGCCAGCAGCCCGGACTTTGGTGGTGGCTACACCTTC.

V and J are TRBV5-1 and TRBJ2-1; D is unresolved. Looked up from germline, CDR1 is SGHRS and CDR2 is YFSETQ. V lost 2 bases, J lost 5 bases, and 5 bases lay in between. The CDR3 is 12 residues long. CDR3 sequence reads: CASSFTNNEQFF. For the CDR3, the DNA is TGCGCCAGCAGCTTCACAAACAATGAGCAGTTCTTC.

The rearrangement links TRBV28 to TRBJ1-5; D call uncertain. The CDR3 has 12 residues. V was pared by 5 bases and J by 9 bases, with 11 bases between. The germline CDR1 and CDR2 sequences are MDHEN and SYDVKM. The CDR3 spells CASSQAIRPQHF. CDR3 nucleotides: TGTGCCAGCAGTCAAGCAATACGGCCCCAGCATTTT. Full variable domain (remainder filled in from reference TRBV28 and TRBJ1-5): DVKVTQSSRYLVKRTGEKVFLECVQDMDHENMFWYRQDPGLGLRLIYFSYDVKMKEKGDIPEGYSVSREKKERFSLILESASTNQTSMYLCASSQAIRPQHFGDGTRLSIL.

This clone is a singleton in its sample. The chain combines TRBV11-3 with TRBJ2-7; 14 bases align to TRBD2. This CDR3 is built from 19 residues. The germline V gene encodes CDR1 SGHNT and CDR2 YENEEA. The J segment lost 0 bases and the V segment lost 3 bases, leaving 10 bases of the junction unmatched. The CDR3 spells CASSLGWTSGRIRSYEQYF. CDR3 nucleotide sequence: TGTGCCAGCAGCTTGGGATGGACTAGCGGGAGGATTCGCTCCTACGAGCAGTACTTC.

The chain couples TRBV18 to TRBJ1-5; 7 nucleotides align to TRBD1. The CDR3 length is 15 residues. Germline-derived CDR1 and CDR2 are KGHSH and LQKENI. Trimming cost V 3 bases and J 1 base; bases outside gene matches: 3. The CDR3 loop reads CASSPSTGSNQPQHF. DNA for the CDR3: TGTGCCAGCTCACCCTCGACAGGGAGCAATCAGCCCCAGCATTTT.

The V call is TRBV18, the J call TRBJ2-5; no clear D gene. This CDR3 has 15 amino acids. From germline, CDR1 is KGHSH and CDR2 LQKENI. V dropped 0 bases and J dropped 4 bases, with 12 bases sitting between them. In DNA form, the CDR3 reads TGTGCCAGCTCACCACCTTCGGGTAGGGCAGAGACCCAGTACTTC. It specifies CASSPPSGRAETQYF. The full variable domain, completed using reference TRBV18 and TRBJ2-5, is NAGVMQNPRHLVRRRGQEARLRCSPMKGHSHVYWYRQLPEEGLKFMVYLQKENIIDESGMPKERFSAEFPKEGPSILRIQQVVRGDSAAYFCASSPPSGRAETQYFGPGTRLLVL.

This chain connects TRBV5-4 to TRBJ2-7; 9 bases are a match to TRBD1. V lost 3 bases and J lost 9; bases outside the gene matches: 7. The CDR3 runs 13 residues. Germline CDR1 and CDR2: SGHNT and YYREEE (reference sequence). CDR3 sequence reads: CASSSGQGGRQYF. The CDR3 region has the DNA TGTGCCAGCAGCTCGGGACAGGGTGGCCGGCAGTACTTC.

V and J are TRBV19 and TRBJ1-2, with 8 bases matching TRBD1. This CDR3 has 15 amino acids. V shed 4 bases and J 6 bases; nucleotides not matched to a gene: 10. Per the germline V gene, CDR1 is LNHDA and CDR2 is SQIVND (reference sequence). The CDR3, as DNA: TGTGCCAGTAGTACAAGACAGGGGACGACTAATGGCTACACCTTC. This sequence encodes CASSTRQGTTNGYTF.

V gene TRBV19 combines with J gene TRBJ1-1, with D hard to call. CDR1 and CDR2 from the germline V gene are LNHDA and SQIVND (reference sequence). V was clipped by 11 bases and J by 1 base, with 5 bases between them. The CDR3 runs to 10 residues. The CDR3 DNA is TGTGCCCGCGGGAACACTGAAGCTTTCTTT. Encoded protein: CARGNTEAFF.